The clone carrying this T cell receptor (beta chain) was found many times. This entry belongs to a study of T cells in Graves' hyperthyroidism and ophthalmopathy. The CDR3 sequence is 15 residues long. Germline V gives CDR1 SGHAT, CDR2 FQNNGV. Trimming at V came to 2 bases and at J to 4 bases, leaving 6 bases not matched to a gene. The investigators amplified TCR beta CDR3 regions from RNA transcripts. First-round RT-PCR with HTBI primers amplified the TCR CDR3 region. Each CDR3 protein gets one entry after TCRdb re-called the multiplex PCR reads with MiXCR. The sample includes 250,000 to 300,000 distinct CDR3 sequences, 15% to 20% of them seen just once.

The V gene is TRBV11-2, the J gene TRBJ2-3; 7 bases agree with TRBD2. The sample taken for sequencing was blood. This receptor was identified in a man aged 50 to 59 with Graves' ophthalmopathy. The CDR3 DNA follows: TGTGCCAGCAGCTTATATCCAGCGGGATCAGATACGCAGTATTTT. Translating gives CASSLYPAGSDTQYF. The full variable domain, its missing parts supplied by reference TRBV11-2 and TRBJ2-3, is EAGVAQSPRYKIIEKRQSVAFWCNPISGHATLYWYQQILGQGPKLLIQFQNNGVVDDSQLPKDRFSAERLKGVDSTLKIQPAKLEDSAVYLCASSLYPAGSDTQYFGPGTRLTVL.